What follows are 9 T cell receptor beta chains derived from one specimen sequenced in a study of blood T cell repertoires in COVID-19. Assay: immunoSEQ multiplex PCR; the TCRdb copy retains only in-frame clones and omits some. The table includes about 330,000 clones, roughly 90% detected once. What was sequenced was PBMCs or T cells enriched from blood (not recorded which). These receptor sequences come from a woman in her twenties or thirties who had recovered from COVID-19.

This rearrangement joins TRBV6-2 or TRBV6-3 to TRBJ1-6; 8 bases match TRBD1. Trimming removed 5 bases from V and 10 bases from J; junction bases left unmatched: 22. From germline, CDR1 is MNHEY and CDR2 SVGEGT. The CDR3 is 19 residues long. The CDR3: CASSTYRDRRGVGGSPLHF. As DNA, the CDR3 is TGTGCCAGCAGTACCTACCGGGACAGGCGCGGAGTAGGGGGATCACCCCTCCACTTT.

The rearrangement links TRBV6-5 to TRBJ2-1; 7 bases are a match to TRBD2. The junction had 3 bases not matched to a gene; V was cut back by 8 bases and J by 2 bases. This CDR3 is 13 amino acids long. Germline lookup yields CDR1 MNHEY and CDR2 SVGAGI. The CDR3 coding sequence is TGTGCCAGCGGGCGGGAGACCTACAATGAGCAGTTCTTC. Its protein product is CASGRETYNEQFF.

The chain carries TRBV27 and TRBJ2-1, with TRBD2 identical over 10 bases. Looked up from germline, CDR1 is MNHEY and CDR2 is SMNVEV (reference sequence). J gave up 1 base and V 6 bases, and 12 bases lay outside the gene matches. CDR3 length: 18 residues. CDR3 residues: CASSPRASGRISYNEQFF. The CDR3 DNA reads as TGTGCCAGCAGCCCTCGGGCTAGCGGGAGAATTTCCTACAATGAGCAGTTCTTC.

The sample holds one count of this clone. The rearrangement joins TRBV4-1 to TRBJ1-1, with D possibly TRBD1 on 5 matching bases. There are 15 residues in the CDR3. Between the trimmed V and J ends, which lost 1 base and 1 base, there was a span of 10 bases. Germline V gene lookup returns CDR1 MGHRA and CDR2 YSYEKL. CDR3 region: CASSQAGGTNTEAFF. CDR3 coding DNA: TGCGCCAGCAGCCAAGCAGGAGGGACGAACACTGAAGCTTTCTTT.

This rearrangement joins TRBV28 to TRBJ1-4; TRBD1 matches 9 bases. Germline V gene data show CDR1 as MDHEN and CDR2 as SYDVKM. Trimming removed 5 bases from V and 7 bases from J; junction bases left unmatched: 11. The CDR3 contains 16 residues. The CDR3 region is CASSRWETGGGEKLFF. As DNA, the CDR3 is TGTGCCAGCAGTCGGTGGGAAACAGGGGGCGGTGAAAAACTGTTTTTT.

The chain joins TRBV25-1 to TRBJ2-5; D is perhaps TRBD2 (5 bases). Trimming left V 4 bases short and J 4 bases short, with 10 bases between. Germline V lookup: CDR1 MGHDK, CDR2 SYGVNS. This CDR3 contains 13 residues. The CDR3 DNA follows: TGTGCCAGCAGTGTCGAGGGAAGAGAGACCCAGTACTTC. This sequence encodes CASSVEGRETQYF. The entire variable domain, with the rest obtained from reference TRBV25-1 and TRBJ2-5, is as follows: EADIYQTPRYLVIGTGKKITLECSQTMGHDKMYWYQQDPGMELHLIHYSYGVNSTEKGDLSSESTVSRIRTEHFPLTLESARPSHTSQYLCASSVEGRETQYFGPGTRLLVL.

Of note for this clone: The junction and the germline gene differ at one end; a read error may be behind it. The chain carries TRBV10-1 and TRBJ2-7; D is ambiguous. Germline V gene data show CDR1 as WNHNN and CDR2 as SYGVQD (reference sequence). The CDR3 is made up of 10 amino acids. The CDR3 region is CASSESSALF. Here the CDR3 DNA reads TGCGCCAGCAGTGAGTCGTCCGCGCTATTC.

This clone was picked up a small number of times. This rearrangement joins TRBV11-2 to TRBJ1-3; D is uncertain. Trimming removed 5 bases at V and 0 bases at J, with 14 bases between. Germline CDR1 SGHAT, CDR2 FQNNGV. The CDR3 consists of 16 residues. The CDR3 spells CASSPSMWASGNTIYF. The CDR3 DNA is TGTGCCAGCAGCCCATCCATGTGGGCCTCTGGAAACACCATATATTTT. Filled out from reference TRBV11-2 and TRBJ1-3, the complete variable domain reads EAGVAQSPRYKIIEKRQSVAFWCNPISGHATLYWYQQILGQGPKLLIQFQNNGVVDDSQLPKDRFSAERLKGVDSTLKIQPAKLEDSAVYLCASSPSMWASGNTIYFGEGSWLTVV.

This clone occurred many times. The chain couples TRBV7-3 to TRBJ2-1; 10 bases fit TRBD2. This CDR3 has 15 amino acids. J gave up 5 bases and V 6 bases, and 7 bases lay outside the gene matches. Germline values: CDR1 SGHTA, CDR2 FQGTGA. CDR3 nucleotide sequence: TGTGCCAGCAGACAGAGCGGGGGGGCCCACAATGAGCAGTTCTTC. It specifies CASRQSGGAHNEQFF.